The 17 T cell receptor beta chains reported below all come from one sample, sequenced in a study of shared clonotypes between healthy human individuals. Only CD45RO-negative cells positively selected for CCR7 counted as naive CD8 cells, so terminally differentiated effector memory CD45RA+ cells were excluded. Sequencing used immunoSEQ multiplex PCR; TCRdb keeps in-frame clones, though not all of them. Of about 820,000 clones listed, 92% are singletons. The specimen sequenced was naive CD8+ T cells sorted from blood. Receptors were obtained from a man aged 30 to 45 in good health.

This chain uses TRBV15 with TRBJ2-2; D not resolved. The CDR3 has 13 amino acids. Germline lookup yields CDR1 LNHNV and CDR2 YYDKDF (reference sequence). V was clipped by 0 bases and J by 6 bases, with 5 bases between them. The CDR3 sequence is CATSRDKAGELFF. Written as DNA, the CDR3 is TGTGCCACCAGCAGAGATAAGGCCGGGGAGCTGTTTTTT. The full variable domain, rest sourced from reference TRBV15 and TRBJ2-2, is DAMVIQNPRYQVTQFGKPVTLSCSQTLNHNVMYWYQQKSSQAPKLLFHYYDKDFNNEADTPDNFQSRRPNTSFCFLDIRSPGLGDTAMYLCATSRDKAGELFFGEGSRLTVL.

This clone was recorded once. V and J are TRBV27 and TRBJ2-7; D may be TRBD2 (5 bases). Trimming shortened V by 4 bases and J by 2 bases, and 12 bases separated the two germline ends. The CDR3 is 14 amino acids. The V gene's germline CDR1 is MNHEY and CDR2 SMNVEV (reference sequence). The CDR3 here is CASSYGLPPYEQYF. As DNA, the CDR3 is TGTGCCAGCAGTTATGGACTGCCCCCCTACGAGCAGTACTTC.

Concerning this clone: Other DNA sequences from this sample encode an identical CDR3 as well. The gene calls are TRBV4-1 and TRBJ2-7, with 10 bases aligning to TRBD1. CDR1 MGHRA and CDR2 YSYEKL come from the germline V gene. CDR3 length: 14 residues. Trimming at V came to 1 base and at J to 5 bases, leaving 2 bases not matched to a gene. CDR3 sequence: CASSQAGTGDEQYF. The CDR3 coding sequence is TGCGCCAGCAGCCAAGCCGGGACAGGGGACGAGCAGTACTTC.

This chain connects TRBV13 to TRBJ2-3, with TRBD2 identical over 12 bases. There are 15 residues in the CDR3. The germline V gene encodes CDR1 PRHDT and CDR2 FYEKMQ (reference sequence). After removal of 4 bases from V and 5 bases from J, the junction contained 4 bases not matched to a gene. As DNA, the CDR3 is TGTGCCAGCAGCTCCCGACTAGCGGGAGTAGATACGCAGTATTTT. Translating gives CASSSRLAGVDTQYF.

CDR3 bases: TGTGCCAGTACTTGGCAGCATAGCAATCAGCCCCAGCATTTT. Protein product: CASTWQHSNQPQHF. The chain employs TRBV19 and TRBJ1-5; D unclear. The CDR3 runs to 14 residues. From germline, CDR1 is LNHDA and CDR2 SQIVND (reference sequence). V was clipped by 7 bases and J by 0 bases, with 10 bases between them.

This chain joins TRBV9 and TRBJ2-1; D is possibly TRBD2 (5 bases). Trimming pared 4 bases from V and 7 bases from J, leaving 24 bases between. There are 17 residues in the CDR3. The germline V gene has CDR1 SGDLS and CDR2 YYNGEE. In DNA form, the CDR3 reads TGTGCCAGCAGCCCCGCGGGCAGACTATCTGGTGAGAATGAGCAGTTCTTC. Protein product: CASSPAGRLSGENEQFF. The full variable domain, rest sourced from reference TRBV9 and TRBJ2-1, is DSGVTQTPKHLITATGQRVTLRCSPRSGDLSVYWYQQSLDQGLQFLIQYYNGEERAKGNILERFSAQQFPDLHSELNLSSLELGDSALYFCASSPAGRLSGENEQFFGPGTRLTVL.

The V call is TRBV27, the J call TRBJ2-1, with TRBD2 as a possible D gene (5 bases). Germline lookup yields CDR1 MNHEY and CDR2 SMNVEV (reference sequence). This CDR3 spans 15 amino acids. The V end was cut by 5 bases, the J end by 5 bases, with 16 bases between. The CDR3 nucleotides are TGTGCCAGCAGTCCGGACTCGATACTGAACAATGAGCAGTTCTTC. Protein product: CASSPDSILNNEQFF.

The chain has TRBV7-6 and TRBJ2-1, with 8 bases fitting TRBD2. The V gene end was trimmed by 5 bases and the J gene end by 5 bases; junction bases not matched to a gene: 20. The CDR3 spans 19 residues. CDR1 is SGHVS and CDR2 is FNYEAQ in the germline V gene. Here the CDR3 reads CASSPPPGQGTSRHNEQFF. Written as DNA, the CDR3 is TGTGCCAGCAGCCCGCCGCCAGGACAAGGGACTAGTCGGCACAATGAGCAGTTCTTC.

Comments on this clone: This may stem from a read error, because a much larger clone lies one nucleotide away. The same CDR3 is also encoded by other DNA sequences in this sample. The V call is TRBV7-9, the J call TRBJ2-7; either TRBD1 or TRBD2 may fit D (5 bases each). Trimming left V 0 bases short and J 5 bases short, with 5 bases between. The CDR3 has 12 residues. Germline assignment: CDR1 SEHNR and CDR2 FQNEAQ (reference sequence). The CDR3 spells CASSLAGDEQYF. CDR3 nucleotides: TGTGCCAGCAGCTTAGCGGGGGACGAGCAGTACTTC. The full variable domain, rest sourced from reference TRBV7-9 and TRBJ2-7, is DTGVSQNPRHKITKRGQNVTFRCDPISEHNRLYWYRQTLGQGPEFLTYFQNEAQLEKSRLLSDRFSAERPKGSFSTLEIQRTEQGDSAMYLCASSLAGDEQYFGPGTRLTVT.

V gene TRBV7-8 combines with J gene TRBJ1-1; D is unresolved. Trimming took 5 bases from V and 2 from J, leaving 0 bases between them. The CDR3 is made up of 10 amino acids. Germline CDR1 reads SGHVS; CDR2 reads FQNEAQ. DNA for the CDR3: TGTGCCAGCAGCAACACTGAAGCTTTCTTT. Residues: CASSNTEAFF.

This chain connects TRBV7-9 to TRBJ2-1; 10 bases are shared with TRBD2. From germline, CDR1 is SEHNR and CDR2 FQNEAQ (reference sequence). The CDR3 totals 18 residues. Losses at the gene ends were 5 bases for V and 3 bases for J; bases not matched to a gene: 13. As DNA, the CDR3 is TGTGCCAGCAGCCCGCCCCTTCCTAGCGGGGGCAACTACAATGAGCAGTTCTTC. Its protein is CASSPPLPSGGNYNEQFF.

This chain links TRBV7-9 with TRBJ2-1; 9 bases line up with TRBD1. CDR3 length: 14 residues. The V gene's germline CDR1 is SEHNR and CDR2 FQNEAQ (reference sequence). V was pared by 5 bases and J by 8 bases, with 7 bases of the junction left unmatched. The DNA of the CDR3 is TGTGCCAGCAGCCCCCCTGACAGGGGGGATGAGCAGTTCTTC. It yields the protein CASSPPDRGDEQFF.

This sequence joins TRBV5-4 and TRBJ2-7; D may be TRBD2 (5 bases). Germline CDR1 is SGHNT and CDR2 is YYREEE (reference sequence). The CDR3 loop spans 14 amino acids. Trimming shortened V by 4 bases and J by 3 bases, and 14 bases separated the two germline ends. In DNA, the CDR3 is TGTGCCAGCAGCGACATTAGCGAAGTCTACGAGCAGTACTTC. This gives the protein CASSDISEVYEQYF.

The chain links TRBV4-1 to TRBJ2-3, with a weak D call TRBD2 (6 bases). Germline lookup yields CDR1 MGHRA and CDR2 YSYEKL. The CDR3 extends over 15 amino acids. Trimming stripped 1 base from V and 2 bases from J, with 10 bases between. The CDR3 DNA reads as TGCGCCAGCAGCCAAGTTCTAGCGCCCACAGATACGCAGTATTTT. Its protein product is CASSQVLAPTDTQYF.

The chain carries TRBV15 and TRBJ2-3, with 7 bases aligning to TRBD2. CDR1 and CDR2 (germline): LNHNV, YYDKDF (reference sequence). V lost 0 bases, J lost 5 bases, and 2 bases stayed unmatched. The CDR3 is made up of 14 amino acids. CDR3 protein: CATSRDGRGDTQYF. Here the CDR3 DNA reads TGTGCCACCAGCAGAGATGGGAGGGGAGATACGCAGTATTTT.

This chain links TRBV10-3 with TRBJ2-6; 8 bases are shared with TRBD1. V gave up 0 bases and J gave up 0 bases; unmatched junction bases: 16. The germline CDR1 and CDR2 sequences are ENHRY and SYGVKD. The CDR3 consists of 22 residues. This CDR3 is CAISESGPGQGTRHSGANVLTF. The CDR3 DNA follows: TGTGCCATCAGTGAGTCGGGACCCGGACAGGGTACTCGACACTCTGGGGCCAACGTCCTGACTTTC.

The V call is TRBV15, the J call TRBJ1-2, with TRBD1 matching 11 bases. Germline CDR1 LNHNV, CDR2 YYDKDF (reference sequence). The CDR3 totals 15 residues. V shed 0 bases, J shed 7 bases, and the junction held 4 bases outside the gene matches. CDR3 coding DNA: TGTGCCACCAGCAGAGATCGGACAGGGGGCCTTGGCTACACCTTC. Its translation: CATSRDRTGGLGYTF.